This T cell receptor beta chain was captured in a study of CD8 T cells in Susac syndrome. Reverse transcription used roughly 0.45 to 1 ug RNA and random hexamers. TCRdb re-derived calls from the immunoSEQ multiplex PCR reads in MiXCR, one entry per CDR3 protein. There are more than 95,000 distinct CDR3 sequences in the sample; around 94% occur only once, and approximately 0.2% lies in the top ten. CD8+ and CD4+ T cells from blood underwent TCR beta sequencing, which was carried out in a high-throughput format. Through negative isolation, CD4+ and CD8+ T cells were obtained, while TEMRA cells were enriched using FACS. Germline V CDR1 and CDR2: MNHEY, SVGAGI. Trimming left V 2 bases short and J 3 bases short, with 11 bases between. The CDR3 is 14 residues long.

What was sequenced was CD8+ T cells from PBMCs. This chain connects TRBV6-5 to TRBJ2-7, with a tentative D call TRBD1 (5 bases). This receptor was obtained from a human donor with Susac syndrome. Here the CDR3 reads CASSYGARDYEQYF. CDR3 nucleotides: TGTGCCAGCAGTTACGGGGCCAGGGACTACGAGCAGTACTTC.